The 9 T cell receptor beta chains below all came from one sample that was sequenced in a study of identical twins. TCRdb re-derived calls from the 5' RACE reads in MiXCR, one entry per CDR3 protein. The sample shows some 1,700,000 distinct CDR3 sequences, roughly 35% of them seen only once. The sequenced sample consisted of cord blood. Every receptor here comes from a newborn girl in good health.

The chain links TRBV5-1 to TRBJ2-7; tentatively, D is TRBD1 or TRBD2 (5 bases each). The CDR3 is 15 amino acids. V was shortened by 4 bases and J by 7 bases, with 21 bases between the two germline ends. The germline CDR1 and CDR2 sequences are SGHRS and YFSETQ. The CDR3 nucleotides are TGCGCCAGCAGCCCCCGGGACGGCCTCCACAATGAGCAGTACTTC. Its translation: CASSPRDGLHNEQYF.

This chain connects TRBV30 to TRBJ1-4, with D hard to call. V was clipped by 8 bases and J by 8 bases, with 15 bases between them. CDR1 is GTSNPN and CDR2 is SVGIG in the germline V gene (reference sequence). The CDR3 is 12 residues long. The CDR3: CAGVVGGEKLFF. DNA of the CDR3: TGTGCCGGCGTAGTGGGCGGCGAAAAACTGTTTTTT.

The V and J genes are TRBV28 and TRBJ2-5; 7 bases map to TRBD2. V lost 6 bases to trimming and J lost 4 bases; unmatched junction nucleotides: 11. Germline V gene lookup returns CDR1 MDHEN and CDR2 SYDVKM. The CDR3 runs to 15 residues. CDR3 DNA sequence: TGTGCCAGCAGCCTAGGAGGGAGGGGTCGAGAGACCCAGTACTTC. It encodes CASSLGGRGRETQYF.

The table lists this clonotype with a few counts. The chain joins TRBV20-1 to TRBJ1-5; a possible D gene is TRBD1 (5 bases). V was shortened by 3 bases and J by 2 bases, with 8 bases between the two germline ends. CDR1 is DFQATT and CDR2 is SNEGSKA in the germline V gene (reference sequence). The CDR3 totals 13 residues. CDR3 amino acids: CSARVQGNQPQHF. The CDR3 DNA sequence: TGCAGTGCTAGGGTACAGGGCAATCAGCCCCAGCATTTT.

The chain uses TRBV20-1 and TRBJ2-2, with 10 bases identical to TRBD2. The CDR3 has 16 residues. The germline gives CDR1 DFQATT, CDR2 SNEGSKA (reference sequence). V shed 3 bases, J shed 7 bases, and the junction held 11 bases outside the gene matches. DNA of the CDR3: TGCAGTGCTAGGCCCCCTAGCGGGAGTTTTATCGGGGAGCTGTTTTTT. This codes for CSARPPSGSFIGELFF.

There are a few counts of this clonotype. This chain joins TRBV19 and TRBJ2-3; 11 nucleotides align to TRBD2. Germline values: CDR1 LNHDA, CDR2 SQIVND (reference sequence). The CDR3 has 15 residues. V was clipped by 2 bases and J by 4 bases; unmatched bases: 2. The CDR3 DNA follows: TGTGCCAGTAGTATACTAGCGGGAGGTCCAGATACGCAGTATTTT. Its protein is CASSILAGGPDTQYF. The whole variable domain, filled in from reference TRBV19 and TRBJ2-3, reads DGGITQSPKYLFRKEGQNVTLSCEQNLNHDAMYWYRQDPGQGLRLIYYSQIVNDFQKGDIAEGYSVSREKKESFPLTVTSAQKNPTAFYLCASSILAGGPDTQYFGPGTRLTVL.

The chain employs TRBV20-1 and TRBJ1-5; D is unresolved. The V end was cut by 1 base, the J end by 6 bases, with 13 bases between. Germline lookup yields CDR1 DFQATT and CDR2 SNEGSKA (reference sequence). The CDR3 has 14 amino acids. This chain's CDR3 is CSARVPLMGQPQHF. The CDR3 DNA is TGCAGTGCTAGAGTGCCTTTGATGGGTCAGCCCCAGCATTTT.

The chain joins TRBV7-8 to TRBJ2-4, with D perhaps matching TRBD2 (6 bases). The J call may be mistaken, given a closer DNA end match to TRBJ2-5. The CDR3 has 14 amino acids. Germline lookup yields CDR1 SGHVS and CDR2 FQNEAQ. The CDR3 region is CASGPTGTSWTQYF. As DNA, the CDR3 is TGTGCCAGCGGTCCAACCGGGACTTCTTGGACCCAGTACTTC.

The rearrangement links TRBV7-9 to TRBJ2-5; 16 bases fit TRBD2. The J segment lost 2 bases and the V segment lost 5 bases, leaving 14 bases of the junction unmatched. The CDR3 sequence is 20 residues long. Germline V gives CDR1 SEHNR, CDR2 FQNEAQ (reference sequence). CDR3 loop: CASSPPGLAGGPSSQETQYF. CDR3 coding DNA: TGTGCCAGCAGCCCCCCGGGACTAGCGGGAGGGCCCTCTTCTCAAGAGACCCAGTACTTC.